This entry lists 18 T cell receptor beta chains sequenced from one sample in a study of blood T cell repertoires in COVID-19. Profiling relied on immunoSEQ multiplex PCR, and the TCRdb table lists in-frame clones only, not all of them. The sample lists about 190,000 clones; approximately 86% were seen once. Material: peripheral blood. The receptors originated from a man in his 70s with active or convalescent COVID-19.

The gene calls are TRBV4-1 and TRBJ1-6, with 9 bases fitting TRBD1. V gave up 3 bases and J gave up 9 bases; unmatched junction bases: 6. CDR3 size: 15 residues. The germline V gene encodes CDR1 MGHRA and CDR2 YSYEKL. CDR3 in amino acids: CASSQVGTGSSPLHF. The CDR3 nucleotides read TGCGCCAGCAGCCAGGTCGGGACAGGGAGTTCACCCCTCCACTTT.

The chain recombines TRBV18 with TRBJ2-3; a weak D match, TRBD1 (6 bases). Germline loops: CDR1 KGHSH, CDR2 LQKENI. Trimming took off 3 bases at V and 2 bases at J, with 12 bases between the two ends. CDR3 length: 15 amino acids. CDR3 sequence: CASSPWNRDTDTQYF. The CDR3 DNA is TGTGCCAGCTCACCTTGGAACAGGGACACAGATACGCAGTATTTT.

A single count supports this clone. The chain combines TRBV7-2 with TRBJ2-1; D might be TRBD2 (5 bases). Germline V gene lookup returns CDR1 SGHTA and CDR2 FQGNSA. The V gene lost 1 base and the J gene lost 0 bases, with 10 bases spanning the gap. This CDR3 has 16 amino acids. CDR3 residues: CASSLGRASSYNEQFF. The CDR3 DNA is TGTGCCAGCAGCTTAGGGCGGGCCAGCTCCTACAATGAGCAGTTCTTC.

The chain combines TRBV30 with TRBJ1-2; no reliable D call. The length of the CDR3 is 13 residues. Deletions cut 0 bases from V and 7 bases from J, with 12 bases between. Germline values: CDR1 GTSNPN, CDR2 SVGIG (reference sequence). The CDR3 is CAWSVDMSGGYTF. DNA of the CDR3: TGTGCCTGGAGTGTAGACATGTCCGGTGGCTACACCTTC.

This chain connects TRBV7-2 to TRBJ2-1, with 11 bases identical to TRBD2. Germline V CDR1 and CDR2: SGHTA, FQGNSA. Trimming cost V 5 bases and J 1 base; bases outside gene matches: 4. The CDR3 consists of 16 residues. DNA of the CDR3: TGTGCCAGCAGCGCGGGACTAGCGGCTTCCTACAATGAGCAGTTCTTC. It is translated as CASSAGLAASYNEQFF.

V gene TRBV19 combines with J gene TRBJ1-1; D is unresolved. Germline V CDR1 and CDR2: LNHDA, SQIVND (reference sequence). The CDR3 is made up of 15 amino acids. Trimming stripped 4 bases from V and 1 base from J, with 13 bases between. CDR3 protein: CASSTSQIPNTEAFF. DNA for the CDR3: TGTGCCAGTAGTACTTCACAGATACCGAACACTGAAGCTTTCTTT.

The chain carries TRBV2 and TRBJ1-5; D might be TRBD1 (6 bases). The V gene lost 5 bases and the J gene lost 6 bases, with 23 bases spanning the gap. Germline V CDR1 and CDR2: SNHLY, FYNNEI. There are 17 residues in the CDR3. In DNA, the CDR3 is TGTGCCAGCAGTCCTGCCCGTGCCGGCCAGGGGAGTCAGCCCCAGCATTTT. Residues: CASSPARAGQGSQPQHF.

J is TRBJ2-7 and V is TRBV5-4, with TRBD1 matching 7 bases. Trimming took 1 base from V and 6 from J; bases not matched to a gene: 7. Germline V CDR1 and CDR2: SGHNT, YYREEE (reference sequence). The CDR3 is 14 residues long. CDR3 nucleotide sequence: TGTGCCAGCAGCTTGAGGCAGGGGGTAAGCGAGCAGTACTTC. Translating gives CASSLRQGVSEQYF. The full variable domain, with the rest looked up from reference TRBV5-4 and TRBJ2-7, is ETGVTQSPTHLIKTRGQQVTLRCSSQSGHNTVSWYQQALGQGPQFIFQYYREEENGRGNFPPRFSGLQFPNYSSELNVNALELDDSALYLCASSLRQGVSEQYFGPGTRLTVT.

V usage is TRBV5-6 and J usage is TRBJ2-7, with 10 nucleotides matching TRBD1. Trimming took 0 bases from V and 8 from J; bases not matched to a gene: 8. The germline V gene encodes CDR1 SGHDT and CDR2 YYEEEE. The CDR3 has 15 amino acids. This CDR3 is CASSLGGQGFLKQYF. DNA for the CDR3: TGTGCCAGCAGCTTGGGGGGACAGGGGTTCCTCAAGCAGTACTTC.

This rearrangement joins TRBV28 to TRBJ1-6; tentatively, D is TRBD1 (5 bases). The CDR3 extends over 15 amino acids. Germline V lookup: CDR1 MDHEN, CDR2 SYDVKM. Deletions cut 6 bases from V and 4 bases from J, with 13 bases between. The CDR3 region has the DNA TGTGCCAGCAGGACTTGGACATCGTATAATTCACCCCTCCACTTT. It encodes CASRTWTSYNSPLHF.

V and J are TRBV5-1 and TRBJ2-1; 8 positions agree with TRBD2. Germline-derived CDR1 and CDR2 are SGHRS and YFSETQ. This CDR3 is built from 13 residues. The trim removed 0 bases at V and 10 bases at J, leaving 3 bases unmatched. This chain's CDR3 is CASSLVSGGEQFF. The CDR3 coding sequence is TGCGCCAGCAGCTTGGTGTCGGGAGGGGAGCAGTTCTTC.

The CDR3 loop reads CASSRTSGGTDTQYF. The CDR3 nucleotides read TGTGCCAGCAGCCGGACTAGCGGAGGCACAGATACGCAGTATTTT. The chain is built from TRBV28 and TRBJ2-3; 10 positions agree with TRBD2. V shed 6 bases and J 1 base; nucleotides not matched to a gene: 4. The germline CDR1 and CDR2 sequences are MDHEN and SYDVKM. The CDR3 consists of 15 residues.

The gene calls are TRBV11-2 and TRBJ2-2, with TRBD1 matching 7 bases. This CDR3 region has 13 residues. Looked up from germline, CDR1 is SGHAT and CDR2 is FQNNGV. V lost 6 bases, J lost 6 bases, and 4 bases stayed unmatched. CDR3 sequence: CASRKQGPGELFF. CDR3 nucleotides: TGTGCCAGCAGAAAACAGGGGCCCGGGGAGCTGTTTTTT.

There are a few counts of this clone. The CDR3 loop is CASSEFGQGNTIYF. CDR3 sequence (DNA): TGTGCCAGCAGTGAATTTGGACAAGGAAACACCATATATTTT. V usage is TRBV25-1 and J usage is TRBJ1-3, with a tentative D call TRBD1 (5 bases). Germline CDR1 and CDR2: MGHDK and SYGVNS. V was pared by 1 base and J by 4 bases, with 8 bases between. This CDR3 has 14 residues. Supplemented by reference TRBV25-1 and TRBJ1-3, the full variable domain reads EADIYQTPRYLVIGTGKKITLECSQTMGHDKMYWYQQDPGMELHLIHYSYGVNSTEKGDLSSESTVSRIRTEHFPLTLESARPSHTSQYLCASSEFGQGNTIYFGEGSWLTVV.

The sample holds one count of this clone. Here the CDR3 DNA reads TGTGCCAGCAGCTTGGGACTTCAATACAATGAGCAGTTCTTC. Amino acids: CASSLGLQYNEQFF. This chain connects TRBV5-8 to TRBJ2-1; no reliable D call. V was pared by 0 bases and J by 4 bases, with 8 bases between. From germline, CDR1 is SGHTS and CDR2 YDEGEE. This CDR3 is 14 amino acids long.

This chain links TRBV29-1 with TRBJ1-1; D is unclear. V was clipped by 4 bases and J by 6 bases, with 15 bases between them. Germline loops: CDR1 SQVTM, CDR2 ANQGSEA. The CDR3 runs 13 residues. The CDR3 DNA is TGCAGCGTTGTAGGTCTGCAGCGCGCTGAAGCTTTCTTT. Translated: CSVVGLQRAEAFF.

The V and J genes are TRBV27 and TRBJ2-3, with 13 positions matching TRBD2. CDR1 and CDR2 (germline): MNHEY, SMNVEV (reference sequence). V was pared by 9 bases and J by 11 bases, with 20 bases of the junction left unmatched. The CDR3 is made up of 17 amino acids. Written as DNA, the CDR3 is TGTGCCAGTAGACTGCTACGGACTAGCGGGAGTGGATTGGGGCAGTATTTT. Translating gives CASRLLRTSGSGLGQYF.

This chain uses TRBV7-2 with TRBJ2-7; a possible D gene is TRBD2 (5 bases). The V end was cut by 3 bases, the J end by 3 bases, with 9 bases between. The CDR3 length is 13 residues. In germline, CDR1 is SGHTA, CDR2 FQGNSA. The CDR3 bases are TGTGCCAGCAGCTTCGAGCGGTTCTACGAGCAGTACTTC. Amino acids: CASSFERFYEQYF.